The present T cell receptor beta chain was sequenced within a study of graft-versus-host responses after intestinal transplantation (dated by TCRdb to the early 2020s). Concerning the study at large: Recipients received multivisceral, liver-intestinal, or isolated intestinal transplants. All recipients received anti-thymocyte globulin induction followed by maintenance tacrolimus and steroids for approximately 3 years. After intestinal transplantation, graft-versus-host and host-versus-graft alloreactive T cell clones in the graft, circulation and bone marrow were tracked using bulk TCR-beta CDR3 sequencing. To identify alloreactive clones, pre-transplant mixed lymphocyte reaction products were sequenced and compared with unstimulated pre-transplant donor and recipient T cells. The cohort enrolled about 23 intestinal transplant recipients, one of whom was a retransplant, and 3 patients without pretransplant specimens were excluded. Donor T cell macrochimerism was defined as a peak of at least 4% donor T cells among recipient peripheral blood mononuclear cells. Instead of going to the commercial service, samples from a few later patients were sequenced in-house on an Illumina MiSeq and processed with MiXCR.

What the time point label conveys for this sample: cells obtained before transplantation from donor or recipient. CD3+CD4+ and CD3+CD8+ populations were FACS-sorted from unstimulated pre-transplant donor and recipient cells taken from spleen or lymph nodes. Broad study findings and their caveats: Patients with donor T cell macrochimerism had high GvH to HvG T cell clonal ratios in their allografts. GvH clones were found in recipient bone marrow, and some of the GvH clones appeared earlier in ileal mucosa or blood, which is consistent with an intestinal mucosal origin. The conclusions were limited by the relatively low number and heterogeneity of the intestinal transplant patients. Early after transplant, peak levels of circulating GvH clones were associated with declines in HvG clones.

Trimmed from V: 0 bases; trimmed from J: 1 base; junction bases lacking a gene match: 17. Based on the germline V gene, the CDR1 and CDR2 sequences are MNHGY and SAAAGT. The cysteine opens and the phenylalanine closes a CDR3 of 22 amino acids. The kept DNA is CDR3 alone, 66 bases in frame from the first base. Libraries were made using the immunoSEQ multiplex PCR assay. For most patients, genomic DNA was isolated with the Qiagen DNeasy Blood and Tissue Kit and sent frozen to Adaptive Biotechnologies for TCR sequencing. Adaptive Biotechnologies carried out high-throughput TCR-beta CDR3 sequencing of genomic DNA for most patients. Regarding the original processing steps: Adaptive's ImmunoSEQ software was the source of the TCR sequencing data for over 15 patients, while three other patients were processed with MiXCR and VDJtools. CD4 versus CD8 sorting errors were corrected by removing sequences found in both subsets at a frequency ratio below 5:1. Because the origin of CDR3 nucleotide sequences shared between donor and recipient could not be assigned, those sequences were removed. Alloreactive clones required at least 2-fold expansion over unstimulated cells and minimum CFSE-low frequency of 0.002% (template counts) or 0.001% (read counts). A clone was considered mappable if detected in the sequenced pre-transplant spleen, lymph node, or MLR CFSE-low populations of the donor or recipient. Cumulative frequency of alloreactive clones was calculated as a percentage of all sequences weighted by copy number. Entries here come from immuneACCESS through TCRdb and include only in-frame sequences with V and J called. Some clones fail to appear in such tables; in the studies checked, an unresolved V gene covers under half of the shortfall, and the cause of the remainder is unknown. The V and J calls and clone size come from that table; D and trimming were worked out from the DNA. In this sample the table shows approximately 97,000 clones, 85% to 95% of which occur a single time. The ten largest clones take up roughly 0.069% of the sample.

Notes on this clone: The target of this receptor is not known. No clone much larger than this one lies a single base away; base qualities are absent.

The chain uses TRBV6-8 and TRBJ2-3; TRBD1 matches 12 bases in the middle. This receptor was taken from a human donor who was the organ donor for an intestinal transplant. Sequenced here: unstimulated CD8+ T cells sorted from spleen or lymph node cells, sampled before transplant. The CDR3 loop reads CASSYSDPREGQGAIGTDTQYF. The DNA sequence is TGTGCCAGCAGTTACTCTGACCCCCGTGAGGGACAGGGGGCGATCGGCACAGATACGCAGTATTTT.